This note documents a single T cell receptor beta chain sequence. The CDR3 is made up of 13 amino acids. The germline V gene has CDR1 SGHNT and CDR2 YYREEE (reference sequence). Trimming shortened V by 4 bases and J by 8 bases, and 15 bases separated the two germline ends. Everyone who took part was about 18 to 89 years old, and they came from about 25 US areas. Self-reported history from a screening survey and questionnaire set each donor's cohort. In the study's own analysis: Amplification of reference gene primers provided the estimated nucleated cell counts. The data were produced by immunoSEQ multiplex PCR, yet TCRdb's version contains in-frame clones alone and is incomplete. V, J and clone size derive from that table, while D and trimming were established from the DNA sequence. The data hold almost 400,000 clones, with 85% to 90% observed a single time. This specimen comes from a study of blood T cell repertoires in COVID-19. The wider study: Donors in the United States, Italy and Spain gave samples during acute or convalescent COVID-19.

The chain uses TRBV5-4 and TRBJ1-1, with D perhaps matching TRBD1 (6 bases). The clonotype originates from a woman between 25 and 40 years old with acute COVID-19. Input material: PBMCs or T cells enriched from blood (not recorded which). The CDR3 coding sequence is TGTGCCAGCAGCCCGGACAGCCTCGGGGAAGCTTTCTTT. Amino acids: CASSPDSLGEAFF.